The sequence of this T cell receptor (beta chain) was determined in a study of T cell changes during pregnancy in multiple sclerosis (dated by TCRdb to between 2018 and 2021). Regarding the complete study: Changes in the T cell repertoire over the course of pregnancy were examined in this study in women with multiple sclerosis.

With regard to this clone: What this receptor recognizes is not known. Base-call qualities are not available, and no considerably larger clone is one nucleotide away.

Cut back by 8 bases and 0 bases, the V and J ends lie 13 bases apart. Reading the germline V gene gives CDR1 ENHRY and CDR2 SYGVKD. From its cysteine to its phenylalanine, the CDR3 spans 14 amino acids. The CDR3 DNA has 42 bases and is translated from base 1. Library preparation used the immunoSEQ multiplex PCR assay. TCRdb retrieved this table from immuneACCESS and kept in-frame rearrangements only. Not all clones are present; in checked studies, unresolved V genes account for under half, and no reason is known for the remainder. The sample table records over 55,000 clones; 90% to 95% of these occur just once. 3.5% of the sample is held by the ten biggest clonotypes.

The sequence is built from TRBV10-3 and TRBJ1-1, with a tentative D gene TRBD1 over 6 matching bases. The TCR was taken from a female donor with multiple sclerosis, enrolled in a pregnancy study. The material sequenced was CD8+ T cells from peripheral blood mononuclear cells, taken in the third trimester of pregnancy. The DNA sequence is given as TGTGCCATCGGGCAGGGGCCTATGAACACTGAAGCTTTCTTT. Its translation reads: CAIGQGPMNTEAFF.